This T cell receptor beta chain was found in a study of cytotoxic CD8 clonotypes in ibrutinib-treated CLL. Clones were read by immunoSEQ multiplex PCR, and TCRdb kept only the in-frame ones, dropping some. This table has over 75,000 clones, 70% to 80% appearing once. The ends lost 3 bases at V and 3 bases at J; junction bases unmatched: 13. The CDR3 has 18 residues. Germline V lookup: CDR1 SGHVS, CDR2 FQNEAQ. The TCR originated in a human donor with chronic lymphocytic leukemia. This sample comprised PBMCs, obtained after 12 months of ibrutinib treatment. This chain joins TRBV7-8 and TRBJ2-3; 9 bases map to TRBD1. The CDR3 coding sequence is TGTGCCAGCAGCTTGTACGGACAGGGGAGTGGAGGAACAGATACGCAGTATTTT. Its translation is CASSLYGQGSGGTDTQYF.